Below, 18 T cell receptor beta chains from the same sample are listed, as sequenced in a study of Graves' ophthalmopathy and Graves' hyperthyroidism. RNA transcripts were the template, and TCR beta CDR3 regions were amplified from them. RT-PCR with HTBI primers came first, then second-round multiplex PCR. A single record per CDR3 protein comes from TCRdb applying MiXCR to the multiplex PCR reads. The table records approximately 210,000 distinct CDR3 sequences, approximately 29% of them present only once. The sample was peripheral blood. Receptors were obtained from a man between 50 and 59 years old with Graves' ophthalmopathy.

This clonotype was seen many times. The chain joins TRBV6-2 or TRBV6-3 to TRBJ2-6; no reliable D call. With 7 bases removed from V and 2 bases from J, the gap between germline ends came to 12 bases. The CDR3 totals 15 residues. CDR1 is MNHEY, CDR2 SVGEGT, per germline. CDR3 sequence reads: CASTRGVAGANVLTF. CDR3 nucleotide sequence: TGTGCCAGCACCCGTGGGGTAGCTGGGGCCAACGTCCTGACTTTC.

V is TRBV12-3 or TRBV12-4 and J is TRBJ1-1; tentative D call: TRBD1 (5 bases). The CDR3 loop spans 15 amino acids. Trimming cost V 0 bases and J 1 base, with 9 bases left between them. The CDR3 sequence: CASSLAAGTNTEAFF. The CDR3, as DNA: TGTGCCAGCAGTTTAGCTGCTGGGACGAACACTGAAGCTTTCTTT.

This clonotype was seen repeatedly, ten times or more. In DNA, the CDR3 is TGTGCCAGCCGGGGAGGGGGCGGAGAGACCCAGTACTTC. It yields the protein CASRGGGGETQYF. The V gene is TRBV7-2, the J gene TRBJ2-5; either TRBD1 or TRBD2 may supply D (7 bases each). Germline V gene data show CDR1 as SGHTA and CDR2 as FQGNSA. V was pared by 8 bases and J by 4 bases, with 14 bases between. This CDR3 contains 13 residues. The complete variable domain, with remaining parts taken from reference TRBV7-2 and TRBJ2-5, reads GAGVSQSPSNKVTEKGKDVELRCDPISGHTALYWYRQSLGQGLEFLIYFQGNSAPDKSGLPSDRFSAERTGGSVSTLTIQRTQQEDSAVYLCASRGGGGETQYFGPGTRLLVL.

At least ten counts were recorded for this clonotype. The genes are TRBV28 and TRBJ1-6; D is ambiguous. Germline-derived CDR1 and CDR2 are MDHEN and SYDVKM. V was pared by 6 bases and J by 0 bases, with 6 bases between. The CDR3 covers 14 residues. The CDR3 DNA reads TGTGCCAGCAGCCGGGTCTCCTATAATTCACCCCTCCACTTT. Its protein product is CASSRVSYNSPLHF.

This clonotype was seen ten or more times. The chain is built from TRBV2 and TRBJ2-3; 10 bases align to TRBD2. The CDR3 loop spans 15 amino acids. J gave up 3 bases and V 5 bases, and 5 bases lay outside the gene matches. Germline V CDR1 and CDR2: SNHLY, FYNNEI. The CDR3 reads CASSSGLAVTDTQYF. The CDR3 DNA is TGTGCCAGCAGTTCCGGACTAGCGGTTACAGATACGCAGTATTTT.

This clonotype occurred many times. This CDR3 is CASSSASGRTPYEQYF. CDR3 DNA sequence: TGTGCCAGCAGTTCGGCTAGCGGGAGGACCCCCTACGAGCAGTACTTC. This chain joins TRBV6-2 or TRBV6-3 and TRBJ2-7; 11 bases are shared with TRBD2. This CDR3 has 16 amino acids. With V trimmed by 4 bases and J by 2 bases, 7 bases remained unmatched. Germline values: CDR1 MNHEY, CDR2 SVGEGT.

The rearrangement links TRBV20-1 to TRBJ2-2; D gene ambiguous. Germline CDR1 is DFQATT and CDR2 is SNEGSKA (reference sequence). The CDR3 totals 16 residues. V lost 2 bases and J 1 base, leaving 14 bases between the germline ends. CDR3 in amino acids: CSARQLREGNTGELFF. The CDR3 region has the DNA TGCAGTGCTAGACAACTAAGGGAAGGGAACACCGGGGAGCTGTTTTTT.

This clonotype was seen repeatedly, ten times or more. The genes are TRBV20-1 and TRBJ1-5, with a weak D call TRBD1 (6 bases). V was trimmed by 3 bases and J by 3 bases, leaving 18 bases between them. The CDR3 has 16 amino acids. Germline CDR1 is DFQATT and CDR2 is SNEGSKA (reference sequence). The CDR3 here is CSARDSLFTSNQPQHF. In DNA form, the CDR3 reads TGCAGTGCTAGGGACAGTTTGTTTACCTCCAATCAGCCCCAGCATTTT.

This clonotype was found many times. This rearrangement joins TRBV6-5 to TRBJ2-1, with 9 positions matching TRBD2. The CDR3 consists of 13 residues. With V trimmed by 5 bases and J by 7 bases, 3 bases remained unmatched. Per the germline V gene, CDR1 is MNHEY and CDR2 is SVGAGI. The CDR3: CASSPGLANEQFF. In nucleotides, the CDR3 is TGTGCCAGCAGTCCGGGACTAGCAAATGAGCAGTTCTTC.

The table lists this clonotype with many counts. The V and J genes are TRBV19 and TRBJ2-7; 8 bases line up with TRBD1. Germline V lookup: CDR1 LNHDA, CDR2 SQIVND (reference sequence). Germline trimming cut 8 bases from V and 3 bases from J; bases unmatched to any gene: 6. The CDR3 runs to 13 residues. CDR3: CASEGQGGYEQYF. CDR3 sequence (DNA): TGTGCCAGTGAAGGACAGGGTGGCTACGAGCAGTACTTC.

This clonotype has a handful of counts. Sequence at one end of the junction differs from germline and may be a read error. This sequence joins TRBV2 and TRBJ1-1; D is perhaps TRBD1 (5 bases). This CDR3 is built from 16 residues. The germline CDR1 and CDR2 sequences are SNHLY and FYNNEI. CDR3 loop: CASREGTTALNTEAFF. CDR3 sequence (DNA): TGTGCCAGCAGGGAAGGGACGACAGCGTTGAACACTGAAGCTTTCTTT.

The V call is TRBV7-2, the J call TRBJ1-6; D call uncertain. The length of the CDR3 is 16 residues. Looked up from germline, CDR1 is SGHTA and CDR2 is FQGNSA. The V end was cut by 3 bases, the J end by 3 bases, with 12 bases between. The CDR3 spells CASSFSGSHYNSPLHF. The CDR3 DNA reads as TGTGCCAGCAGCTTTTCCGGATCACACTATAATTCACCCCTCCACTTT.

The CDR3 loop reads CASSYSDSRSGNTIYF. The CDR3, as DNA: TGTGCCAGCAGTTACTCCGACAGCCGCTCTGGAAACACCATATATTTT. The chain employs TRBV6-2 or TRBV6-3 and TRBJ1-3, with a tentative D call TRBD1 (5 bases). The CDR3 contains 16 residues. Germline-derived CDR1 and CDR2 are MNHEY and SVGEGT. Trimming took off 0 bases at V and 0 bases at J, with 9 bases between the two ends.

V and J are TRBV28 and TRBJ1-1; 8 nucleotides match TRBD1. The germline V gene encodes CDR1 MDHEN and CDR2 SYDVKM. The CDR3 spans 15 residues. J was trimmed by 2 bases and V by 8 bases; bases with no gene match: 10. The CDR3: CASCGTGGSNTEAFF. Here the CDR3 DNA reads TGTGCCAGCTGCGGGACAGGAGGATCTAACACTGAAGCTTTCTTT.

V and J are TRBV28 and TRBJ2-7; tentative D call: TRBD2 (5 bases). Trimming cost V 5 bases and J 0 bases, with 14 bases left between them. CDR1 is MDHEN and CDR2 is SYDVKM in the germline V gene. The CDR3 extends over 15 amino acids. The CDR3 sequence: CASSPTRAPSYEQYF. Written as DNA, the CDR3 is TGTGCCAGCAGTCCCACGCGGGCCCCCTCCTACGAGCAGTACTTC.

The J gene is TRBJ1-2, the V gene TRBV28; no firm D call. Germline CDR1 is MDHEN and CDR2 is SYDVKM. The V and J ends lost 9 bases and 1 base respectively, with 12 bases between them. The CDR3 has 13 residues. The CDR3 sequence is CASSQAYNYGYTF. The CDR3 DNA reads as TGTGCCAGTAGTCAAGCCTATAACTATGGCTACACCTTC.

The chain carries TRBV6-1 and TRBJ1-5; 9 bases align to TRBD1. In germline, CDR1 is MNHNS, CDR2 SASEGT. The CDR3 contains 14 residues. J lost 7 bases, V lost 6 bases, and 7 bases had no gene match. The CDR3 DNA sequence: TGTGCCAGCAGGGCCGGGACAGGGTTCCAGCCCCAGCATTTT. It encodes CASRAGTGFQPQHF.

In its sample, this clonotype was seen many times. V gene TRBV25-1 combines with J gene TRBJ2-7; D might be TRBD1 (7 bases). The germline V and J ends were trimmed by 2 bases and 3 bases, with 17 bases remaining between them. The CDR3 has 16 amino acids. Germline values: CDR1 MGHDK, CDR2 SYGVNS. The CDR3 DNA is TGTGCCAGCAGTGAACTCCAGGGGGGTGCATACTACGAGCAGTACTTC. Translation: CASSELQGGAYYEQYF.